Listed here are 30 T cell receptor beta chains from one sample, sequenced in a study of T cells in Graves' hyperthyroidism and ophthalmopathy. Regions amplified from RNA transcripts were the TCR beta CDR3 regions. Carried out on the TCR CDR3, a first-round RT-PCR used the HTBI primer set. TCRdb reprocessed the multiplex PCR reads via MiXCR and lists one record per CDR3 protein. Of 500,000 to 550,000 distinct CDR3 sequences listed, around 21% are singletons. Sequenced sample: blood. These receptors were taken from a young man with Graves' hyperthyroidism.

Ten or more counts support this clonotype. The chain has TRBV6-1 and TRBJ1-5; no reliable D call. CDR3 size: 15 residues. V was pared by 7 bases and J by 0 bases, with 13 bases between. CDR1 is MNHNS and CDR2 is SASEGT in the germline V gene. CDR3 region: CASTPVVGSNQPQHF. In nucleotides, the CDR3 is TGTGCCAGCACCCCGGTTGTGGGTAGCAATCAGCCCCAGCATTTT.

The chain is built from TRBV3-1 and TRBJ1-2; a weak D match, TRBD1 (5 bases). Trimming stripped 4 bases from V and 3 bases from J, with 15 bases between. The CDR3 is 15 amino acids. The germline gives CDR1 LGHDT, CDR2 YNNKEL (reference sequence). The CDR3: CASSLGAGTHYGYTF. CDR3 DNA: TGTGCCAGCAGCCTCGGGGCAGGGACCCACTATGGCTACACCTTC.

This clonotype was counted many times. CDR3 sequence reads: CASSQQGFLTEAFF. CDR3 nucleotide sequence: TGTGCCAGCAGTCAACAGGGGTTCCTCACTGAAGCTTTCTTT. V gene TRBV6-1 combines with J gene TRBJ1-1; 7 bases map to TRBD1. This CDR3 has 14 amino acids. Germline V gene lookup returns CDR1 MNHNS and CDR2 SASEGT. Losses at the gene ends were 5 bases for V and 4 bases for J; bases not matched to a gene: 7.

This clonotype appeared many times. The chain combines TRBV27 with TRBJ2-7; 8 nucleotides match TRBD1. The V gene end was trimmed by 3 bases and the J gene end by 5 bases; junction bases not matched to a gene: 18. The CDR3 totals 18 residues. The germline CDR1 and CDR2 sequences are MNHEY and SMNVEV (reference sequence). The CDR3 protein is CASSFLPPPGQGIHEQYF. The CDR3 bases are TGTGCCAGCAGTTTCCTCCCCCCCCCAGGACAGGGAATCCACGAGCAGTACTTC.

This clonotype was detected a few times. The chain joins TRBV5-6 to TRBJ2-7; D is uncertain. CDR3 size: 13 residues. Germline lookup yields CDR1 SGHDT and CDR2 YYEEEE. Trimming removed 0 bases at V and 5 bases at J, with 9 bases between. This chain's CDR3 is CASSLVGVHEQYF. The CDR3 DNA sequence: TGTGCCAGCAGCTTGGTAGGAGTACACGAGCAGTACTTC.

This clonotype has only a few counts. The rearrangement joins TRBV29-1 to TRBJ2-5; 8 bases map to TRBD2. CDR3 length: 13 residues. The V gene's germline CDR1 is SQVTM and CDR2 ANQGSEA. V trimming: 6 bases; J trimming: 1 base; junction bases outside the gene matches: 4. CDR3 residues: CSVGRGIQETQYF. The CDR3 nucleotides are TGCAGCGTCGGGAGGGGAATCCAAGAGACCCAGTACTTC.

This sequence joins TRBV30 and TRBJ1-1; weak D call: TRBD1 (5 bases). The CDR3 length is 14 residues. Germline lookup yields CDR1 GTSNPN and CDR2 SVGIG (reference sequence). Trimming cost V 3 bases and J 6 bases, with 17 bases left between them. The CDR3 protein is CAWRYGARGPEAFF. The CDR3 bases are TGTGCCTGGAGATATGGCGCCCGGGGCCCTGAAGCTTTCTTT.

This sequence joins TRBV30 and TRBJ1-1; unclear D gene. CDR1 and CDR2 (germline): GTSNPN, SVGIG (reference sequence). V was cut by 2 bases and J by 4 bases, with 11 bases left in between. There are 13 residues in the CDR3. The CDR3 DNA follows: TGTGCCTGGAGTTCGGGGATGCGCACTGAAGCTTTCTTT. Amino acid sequence: CAWSSGMRTEAFF. Based on the CDR3 plus reference TRBV30 and TRBJ1-1, the full variable domain is SQTIHQWPATLVQPVGSPLSLECTVEGTSNPNLYWYRQAAGRGLQLLFYSVGIGQISSEVPQNLSASRPQDRQFILSSKKLLLSDSGFYLCAWSSGMRTEAFFGQGTRLTVV.

This clonotype was recorded many times. The chain uses TRBV27 and TRBJ2-5, with TRBD1 matching 7 bases. The germline V gene encodes CDR1 MNHEY and CDR2 SMNVEV (reference sequence). V was clipped by 5 bases and J by 7 bases; unmatched bases: 10. The CDR3 extends over 14 amino acids. In DNA form, the CDR3 reads TGTGCCAGCAGTCCCGGGACAGATCCGGGGACCCAGTACTTC. As protein: CASSPGTDPGTQYF.

This clonotype showed up many times. V and J are TRBV28 and TRBJ1-1; D gene unclear. V lost 6 bases to trimming and J lost 0 bases, with 11 bases between them. Looked up from germline, CDR1 is MDHEN and CDR2 is SYDVKM. CDR3 length: 14 residues. This chain's CDR3 is CASRPIEMNTEAFF. The CDR3 DNA reads TGTGCCAGCAGACCCATTGAGATGAACACTGAAGCTTTCTTT.

CDR3 protein: CASSPTGWSGYTF. The CDR3 nucleotides read TGTGCCAGCAGTCCTACAGGGTGGAGCGGCTACACCTTC. The rearrangement links TRBV27 to TRBJ1-2; perhaps TRBD1 as D (6 bases). Germline assignment: CDR1 MNHEY and CDR2 SMNVEV (reference sequence). The length of the CDR3 is 13 residues. Trimming left V 5 bases short and J 8 bases short, with 15 bases between.

This clonotype was observed many times. The chain combines TRBV11-3 with TRBJ1-1; D is unresolved. This CDR3 has 12 amino acids. Germline CDR1 is SGHNT and CDR2 is YENEEA. V lost 5 bases to trimming and J lost 4 bases, with 8 bases between them. In DNA, the CDR3 is TGTGCCAGCAGCGCCTACAGCACTGAAGCTTTCTTT. It codes for CASSAYSTEAFF.

This clonotype has at least ten counts. DNA for the CDR3: TGCGCCAGCAGGATCGGGACAGGCGGCCACGAGCAGTACTTC. Translation gives CASRIGTGGHEQYF. V is TRBV5-1 and J is TRBJ2-7, with TRBD1 matching over 8 bases. The length of the CDR3 is 14 residues. V was clipped by 5 bases and J by 5 bases; unmatched bases: 9. The germline gives CDR1 SGHRS, CDR2 YFSETQ.

This clonotype was detected many times. The chain combines TRBV25-1 with TRBJ2-5; 9 bases align to TRBD2. After removal of 4 bases from V and 4 bases from J, the junction contained 7 bases not matched to a gene. From germline, CDR1 is MGHDK and CDR2 SYGVNS. This CDR3 spans 15 amino acids. In DNA form, the CDR3 reads TGTGCCAGCAGTGGGGAGCGGGGGGACGGAGAGACCCAGTACTTC. Its translation: CASSGERGDGETQYF.

This clonotype showed up many times. This sequence joins TRBV28 and TRBJ1-5; a possible D gene is TRBD1 (5 bases). This CDR3 has 15 residues. The germline V gene encodes CDR1 MDHEN and CDR2 SYDVKM. Deletions cut 7 bases from V and 6 bases from J, with 19 bases between. CDR3 nucleotide sequence: TGTGCCAGCACCTTATCAACAGGAATGGGTCAGCCCCAGCATTTT. Amino acid sequence: CASTLSTGMGQPQHF. The whole variable domain, filled in from reference TRBV28 and TRBJ1-5, reads DVKVTQSSRYLVKRTGEKVFLECVQDMDHENMFWYRQDPGLGLRLIYFSYDVKMKEKGDIPEGYSVSREKKERFSLILESASTNQTSMYLCASTLSTGMGQPQHFGDGTRLSIL.

A remark on this clonotype: A much more abundant neighbour one base away suggests this may be a read error. It is likely a read error, because the conserved phenylalanine at the end of the CDR3 is missing. The V gene is TRBV7-8, the J gene TRBJ2-7, with 8 bases aligning to TRBD1. V gave up 10 bases and J gave up 2 bases; unmatched junction bases: 13. This CDR3 has 15 residues. CDR1 is SGHVS and CDR2 is FQNEAQ in the germline V gene. CDR3 in amino acids: CAISLLSDRAYEQYL. CDR3 in DNA: TGTGCCATCAGTTTACTCTCGGACAGGGCCTACGAGCAGTACCTC.

This clonotype appeared a few times. This chain joins TRBV27 and TRBJ1-5, with a weak D call TRBD1 (5 bases). The germline V gene encodes CDR1 MNHEY and CDR2 SMNVEV (reference sequence). This CDR3 comprises 14 residues. The V end was cut by 1 base, the J end by 4 bases, with 8 bases between. The CDR3 is CASSLLAGNQPQHF. CDR3 sequence (DNA): TGTGCCAGCAGTTTATTGGCAGGGAATCAGCCCCAGCATTTT.

This clonotype came up many times. The chain joins TRBV12-3 or TRBV12-4 to TRBJ1-2; 7 bases agree with TRBD1. The trim removed 0 bases at V and 6 bases at J, leaving 4 bases unmatched. This CDR3 is built from 14 residues. CDR3 amino acids: CASSLARGKDGYTF. The CDR3 DNA sequence: TGTGCCAGCAGTTTAGCCAGGGGGAAGGATGGCTACACCTTC.

This clonotype was counted at least ten times. At one end the junction does not follow the germline gene, possibly because of a read error. The rearrangement links TRBV7-9 to TRBJ2-2; D perhaps matches TRBD2 (6 bases). CDR3 size: 14 residues. The germline CDR1 and CDR2 sequences are SEHNR and FQNEAQ (reference sequence). CDR3 loop: CASNLAPSAGELFF. The DNA for the CDR3 is TGTGCCAGCAACTTAGCGCCTAGCGCCGGGGAGCTGTTTTTT.

The genes are TRBV19 and TRBJ1-2; no clear D gene. V was clipped by 2 bases and J by 0 bases, with 10 bases between them. Germline V gene lookup returns CDR1 LNHDA and CDR2 SQIVND (reference sequence). The CDR3 consists of 15 residues. The CDR3 coding sequence is TGTGCCAGTAGTATATACCTGAGGACTAACTATGGCTACACCTTC. Its translation: CASSIYLRTNYGYTF.

This clonotype was seen ten or more times. The chain employs TRBV2 and TRBJ1-1; no definite D call. With 7 bases removed from V and 11 bases from J, the gap between germline ends came to 14 bases. CDR1 is SNHLY, CDR2 FYNNEI, per germline. The CDR3 runs 11 residues. The CDR3 sequence is CASIWKGRAFF. CDR3 in DNA: TGTGCCAGCATTTGGAAGGGAAGGGCTTTCTTT.

This clonotype occurred many times. The rearrangement uses TRBV5-4 and TRBJ2-5; 12 bases are shared with TRBD2. The ends lost 2 bases at V and 5 bases at J; junction bases unmatched: 4. CDR1 is SGHNT and CDR2 is YYREEE in the germline V gene (reference sequence). The CDR3 consists of 15 residues. CDR3 protein: CASSLSSGGAETQYF. The CDR3 coding sequence is TGTGCCAGCAGCTTATCTAGCGGGGGGGCTGAGACCCAGTACTTC.

In its sample, this clonotype was seen many times. This chain links TRBV15 with TRBJ1-2; 7 nucleotides align to TRBD1. This CDR3 spans 13 amino acids. Unmatched junction bases numbered 5, after V lost 3 bases and J lost 7 bases. Germline CDR1 reads LNHNV; CDR2 reads YYDKDF (reference sequence). The CDR3 DNA reads TGTGCCACCAGCAGGGGAAGGGGGCCTGGCTACACCTTC. Amino acid sequence: CATSRGRGPGYTF. The full variable domain, in which reference TRBV15 and TRBJ1-2 provide the parts outside the CDR3, is DAMVIQNPRYQVTQFGKPVTLSCSQTLNHNVMYWYQQKSSQAPKLLFHYYDKDFNNEADTPDNFQSRRPNTSFCFLDIRSPGLGDTAMYLCATSRGRGPGYTFGSGTRLTVV.

In its sample, this clonotype was seen many times. The V gene is TRBV20-1, the J gene TRBJ2-7; 9 bases line up with TRBD1. J gave up 4 bases and V 5 bases, and 9 bases lay outside the gene matches. CDR1 DFQATT and CDR2 SNEGSKA come from the germline V gene (reference sequence). The CDR3 length is 14 residues. CDR3 bases: TGCAGTGCTGGACCTCCGGGACAGGGATACGAGCAGTACTTC. Its protein product is CSAGPPGQGYEQYF.

There are many counts of this clonotype. The CDR3 sequence: CACSSARSGNTIYF. DNA of the CDR3: TGTGCCTGCTCGTCCGCCCGCTCTGGAAACACCATATATTTT. This chain connects TRBV30 to TRBJ1-3, with D unresolved. V was pared by 6 bases and J by 0 bases, with 12 bases between. Germline CDR1 is GTSNPN and CDR2 is SVGIG (reference sequence). The CDR3 extends over 14 amino acids.

The sample holds many counts of this clonotype. V and J are TRBV13 and TRBJ1-2; D unclear. Germline CDR1 is PRHDT and CDR2 is FYEKMQ (reference sequence). This CDR3 comprises 12 residues. Trimming removed 3 bases at V and 7 bases at J, with 9 bases between. CDR3: CASSFSGRGYTF. As DNA, the CDR3 is TGTGCCAGCAGCTTCTCAGGTCGTGGCTACACCTTC.

This clonotype has ten or more counts. V and J are TRBV28 and TRBJ1-2; 7 positions match TRBD1. The CDR3 spans 14 residues. CDR1 is MDHEN and CDR2 is SYDVKM in the germline V gene. The trim removed 9 bases at V and 6 bases at J, leaving 13 bases unmatched. This CDR3 reads CASTVGQGGHGYTF. In DNA, the CDR3 is TGTGCCAGTACGGTGGGCCAGGGGGGTCATGGCTACACCTTC.

This clonotype has at least ten counts. V gene TRBV10-3 combines with J gene TRBJ2-5; TRBD2 aligns across 11 bases. V was pared by 6 bases and J by 2 bases, with 5 bases of the junction left unmatched. This CDR3 region has 15 residues. Germline V gene sequence: CDR1 ENHRY, CDR2 SYGVKD. CDR3 DNA sequence: TGTGCCATCAGCTCTAGCGGGGGGCCGCAAGAGACCCAGTACTTC. This codes for CAISSSGGPQETQYF.

Notes on this clonotype: Just one base apart from a much larger clone, this may be a read error. The chain carries TRBV19 and TRBJ1-5; D unresolved. Germline CDR1 LNHDA, CDR2 SQIVND (reference sequence). The CDR3 sequence is 16 residues long. The CDR3 loop is CASSIADRHPNQPQRF. CDR3 bases: TGTGCCAGTAGTATAGCTGACCGTCACCCCAATCAGCCCCAGCGTTTT.

Many counts were recorded for this clonotype. This chain uses TRBV12-5 with TRBJ1-1, with a tentative D call TRBD1 (5 bases). The V gene lost 3 bases and the J gene lost 6 bases, with 8 bases spanning the gap. Germline V lookup: CDR1 LGHNT, CDR2 FRNRAP. The length of the CDR3 is 12 residues. The CDR3 DNA follows: TGTGCTAGTGGTTTTACGGGGGCTGAAGCTTTCTTT. Protein: CASGFTGAEAFF.